The clone carrying this T cell receptor beta chain was picked up a small number of times. This sample was included in a study of tumor-infiltrating lymphocytes in oesophageal squamous cell carcinoma. Germline V CDR1 and CDR2: SGHAT, FQNNGV. The CDR3 loop spans 17 amino acids. In TCRdb, the PCR reads were re-called with MiXCR into one record per CDR3 protein. In the table there are 15,000 or so distinct CDR3 sequences, around 60% of which are singletons. The rearrangement uses TRBV11-2 and TRBJ2-5; TRBD2 aligns across 15 bases. The end of the DNA aligns better with TRBJ2-1, so the J call may be wrong. The receptor's source is a female donor with esophageal squamous cell carcinoma. The material sequenced was esophageal tumor tissue. The CDR3 nucleotides are TGTGCCAGCAGCTTAGGGACTAGCGGGAGGGATTACAATGAGCAGTTCTTC. Amino acid sequence: CASSLGTSGRDYNEQFF.